This T cell receptor beta chain was obtained from a study of blood T cells in healthy people across ages. The V end lost 0 bases, the J end lost 5 bases, and 8 bases lay between the germline ends. This CDR3 is built from 14 residues. The germline gives CDR1 SGHAT, CDR2 FQNNGV. It was 8 to 10 milliliters of peripheral blood that were drawn from each donor. A second PCR, run for about 7 to 11 cycles, used a sample-barcoded 5' primer plus a J-beta primer mix. TCRdb itself ran the 5' RACE reads through MiXCR, one entry per CDR3 protein. Among about 1.1 million distinct CDR3 sequences listed, 35% to 40% were seen once. This clonotype was seen many times.

The TCR was taken from a man younger than 35 in good health. This chain joins TRBV11-2 and TRBJ2-1; tentatively, D is TRBD2 (6 bases). Sample: blood. CDR3 amino acids: CASSLDGGDNEQFF. The CDR3 DNA is TGTGCCAGCAGCTTAGATGGAGGGGACAATGAGCAGTTCTTC.